One sample yielded the 13 T cell receptor beta chains listed below, sequenced in a study of PD-L1 blockade in urothelial cancer. TCRdb's copy holds only in-frame clones and misses some; the assay was immunoSEQ multiplex PCR. The sample comprises 100,000 to 150,000 clones, about 84% of which are singletons, and 2.4% rests with the top ten. The time point: peripheral blood 6 weeks after treatment start. The sample in question was PBMCs, obtained around atezolizumab (anti-PD-L1) treatment. The receptors shown here come from a man in his forties or fifties with urothelial cancer.

The sample holds a few counts of this clone. V is TRBV18 and J is TRBJ1-4, with D unclear. Per the germline V gene, CDR1 is KGHSH and CDR2 is LQKENI. V was trimmed by 6 bases and J by 8 bases, leaving 7 bases between them. The CDR3 has 11 amino acids. CDR3 nucleotides: TGTGCCAGCTCGCGGGGAGAAAAACTGTTTTTT. This translates into CASSRGEKLFF.

This chain links TRBV28 with TRBJ1-6; 7 bases are shared with TRBD1. The CDR3 loop spans 17 amino acids. The junction had 8 bases not matched to a gene; V was cut back by 2 bases and J by 4 bases. The germline V gene has CDR1 MDHEN and CDR2 SYDVKM. The CDR3 DNA reads TGTGCCAGCAGTTTAGGCTCACAGGGGCATTATAATTCACCCCTCCACTTT. Encoded protein: CASSLGSQGHYNSPLHF.

The chain joins TRBV29-1 to TRBJ2-7, with D tentatively TRBD2 (5 bases). The ends were cut back, 6 bases at V and 2 bases at J, with 8 bases in the middle. Per germline, CDR1 SQVTM and CDR2 ANQGSEA. The CDR3 has 11 residues. The CDR3 coding sequence is TGCAGCGTCGCAGCGGCCTACGAGCAGTACTTC. Residues: CSVAAAYEQYF.

This chain joins TRBV6-1 and TRBJ1-5; possibly TRBD1 for D (5 bases). CDR3 length equals 13 residues. Germline assignment: CDR1 MNHNS and CDR2 SASEGT. The germline V and J ends were trimmed by 7 bases and 7 bases, with 14 bases remaining between them. The CDR3 DNA follows: TGTGCCAGCACCACGGGGGATTCACAGCCCCAGCATTTT. Translated: CASTTGDSQPQHF.

The CDR3 coding sequence is TGTGCCAGCAGTTTATACCCGTGGCCGGAGAGGGGGTACGAGCAGTACTTC. Amino acid sequence: CASSLYPWPERGYEQYF. This chain links TRBV28 with TRBJ2-7; possible D gene TRBD1, 6 bases. The CDR3 spans 17 residues. The ends were cut back, 1 base at V and 4 bases at J, with 20 bases in the middle. Germline assignment: CDR1 MDHEN and CDR2 SYDVKM.

V and J are TRBV2 and TRBJ1-4, with TRBD1 identical over 11 bases. The germline V gene has CDR1 SNHLY and CDR2 FYNNEI. CDR3 size: 14 residues. The V and J ends lost 6 bases and 10 bases, in that order; junction bases with no gene match: 7. The CDR3 spells CASREGQGVRKLFF. Written as DNA, the CDR3 is TGTGCCAGCAGGGAGGGACAGGGGGTGCGAAAACTGTTTTTT.

In its sample, this clone was seen a few times. This rearrangement joins TRBV10-2 to TRBJ1-1; no clear D. This CDR3 region has 13 residues. CDR1 is WSHSY and CDR2 is SAAADI in the germline V gene. Trimming shortened V by 6 bases and J by 0 bases, and 8 bases separated the two germline ends. The CDR3 spells CASSRPLNTEAFF. In nucleotides, the CDR3 is TGCGCCAGCAGCCGTCCCTTGAACACTGAAGCTTTCTTT.

This clone has just a few counts. V usage is TRBV14 and J usage is TRBJ1-3, with D perhaps matching TRBD1 (5 bases). Germline V gives CDR1 SGHDN, CDR2 FVKESK. This CDR3 contains 12 residues. The ends were cut back, 8 bases at V and 3 bases at J, with 8 bases in the middle. The CDR3 region is CASARVGNTIYF. Written as DNA, the CDR3 is TGTGCCAGCGCCAGGGTTGGAAACACCATATATTTT. The complete variable domain, with remaining parts taken from reference TRBV14 and TRBJ1-3, reads EAGVTQFPSHSVIEKGQTVTLRCDPISGHDNLYWYRRVMGKEIKFLLHFVKESKQDESGMPNNRFLAERTGGTYSTLKVQPAELEDSGVYFCASARVGNTIYFGEGSWLTVV.

The chain links TRBV6-1 to TRBJ1-5, with 7 bases aligning to TRBD1. CDR3 size: 14 residues. Trimming cost V 10 bases and J 6 bases; bases outside gene matches: 12. CDR1 is MNHNS, CDR2 SASEGT, per germline. The CDR3 region is CAIASTGELQPQHF. Written as DNA, the CDR3 is TGTGCCATAGCCAGTACAGGGGAACTTCAGCCCCAGCATTTT.

This clone was picked up one time. Within the sample, other DNA sequences also encode this same CDR3. The gene calls are TRBV6-1 and TRBJ1-1; D perhaps matches TRBD1 (5 bases). The germline V and J ends were trimmed by 1 base and 12 bases, with 15 bases remaining between them. The CDR3 contains 13 residues. Germline V CDR1 and CDR2: MNHNS, SASEGT. CDR3 nucleotide sequence: TGTGCCAGCAGTGAAGTAGGGACGGGGGAATCTTTCTTT. Amino acid sequence: CASSEVGTGESFF.

This clone is a singleton in its sample. The J gene is TRBJ2-7, the V gene TRBV5-1, with D possibly matching TRBD1 (6 bases). Germline CDR1 and CDR2: SGHRS and YFSETQ. V gave up 4 bases and J gave up 7 bases, with 27 bases separating them. This CDR3 comprises 17 residues. CDR3 in DNA: TGCGCCAGCAGCCTTCAGGGGACCGGGGTCGACCCTCGGGAGCAGTACTTC. Translating it yields CASSLQGTGVDPREQYF.

Here the CDR3 reads CASSVRGTHEQFF. Written as DNA, the CDR3 is TGTGCCAGTAGTGTTCGGGGAACCCATGAGCAGTTCTTC. V and J are TRBV19 and TRBJ2-1; D may be TRBD2 (5 bases). CDR1 is LNHDA, CDR2 SQIVND, per germline (reference sequence). V lost 5 bases, J lost 8 bases, and 13 bases lay in between. This CDR3 has 13 residues.

Details on this clone: Other nucleotide sequences in the sample specify the same CDR3. V usage is TRBV7-2 and J usage is TRBJ2-1; 10 nucleotides line up with TRBD2. The ends lost 5 bases at V and 1 base at J; junction bases unmatched: 2. The CDR3 is 15 residues long. Germline V gene sequence: CDR1 SGHTA, CDR2 FQGNSA. This CDR3 is CASSPTSGSYNEQFF. As DNA, the CDR3 is TGTGCCAGCAGCCCGACTAGCGGGTCCTACAATGAGCAGTTCTTC.